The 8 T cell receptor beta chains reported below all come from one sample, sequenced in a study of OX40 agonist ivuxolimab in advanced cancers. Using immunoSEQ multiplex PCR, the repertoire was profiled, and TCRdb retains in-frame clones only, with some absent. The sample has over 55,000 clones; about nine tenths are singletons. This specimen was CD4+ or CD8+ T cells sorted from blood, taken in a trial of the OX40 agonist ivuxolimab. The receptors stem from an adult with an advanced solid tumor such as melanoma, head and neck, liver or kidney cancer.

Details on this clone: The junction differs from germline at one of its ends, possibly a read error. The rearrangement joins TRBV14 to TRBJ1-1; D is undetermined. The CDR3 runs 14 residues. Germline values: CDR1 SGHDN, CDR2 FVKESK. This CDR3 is CASSLRAPNSEAFF. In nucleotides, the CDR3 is TGTGCCAGCAGCCTGAGGGCACCGAACTCTGAAGCTTTCTTT.

For the CDR3, the DNA is TGTGCCAGCAGCGCCCAGGGGGTGCAAGCGATCTATGGCTACACCTTC. Residues: CASSAQGVQAIYGYTF. The genes are TRBV9 and TRBJ1-2; 7 nucleotides line up with TRBD1. This CDR3 has 16 residues. Trimming removed 3 bases from V and 4 bases from J; junction bases left unmatched: 12. Germline CDR1 SGDLS, CDR2 YYNGEE.

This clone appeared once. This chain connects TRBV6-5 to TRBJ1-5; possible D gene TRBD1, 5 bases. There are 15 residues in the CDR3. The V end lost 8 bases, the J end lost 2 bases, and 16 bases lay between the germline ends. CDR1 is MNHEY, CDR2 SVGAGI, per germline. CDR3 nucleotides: TGTGCCAGCTCCTCCGGGGGGTTAGGCAATCAGCCCCAGCATTTT. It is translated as CASSSGGLGNQPQHF.

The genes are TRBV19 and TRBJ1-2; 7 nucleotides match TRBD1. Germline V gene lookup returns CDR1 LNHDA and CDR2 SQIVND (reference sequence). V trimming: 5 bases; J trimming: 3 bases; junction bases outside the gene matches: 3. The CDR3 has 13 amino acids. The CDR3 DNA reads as TGTGCCAGTAGTCAACAGGGGTACTATGGCTACACCTTC. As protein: CASSQQGYYGYTF. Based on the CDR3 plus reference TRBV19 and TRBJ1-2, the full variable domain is DGGITQSPKYLFRKEGQNVTLSCEQNLNHDAMYWYRQDPGQGLRLIYYSQIVNDFQKGDIAEGYSVSREKKESFPLTVTSAQKNPTAFYLCASSQQGYYGYTFGSGTRLTVV.

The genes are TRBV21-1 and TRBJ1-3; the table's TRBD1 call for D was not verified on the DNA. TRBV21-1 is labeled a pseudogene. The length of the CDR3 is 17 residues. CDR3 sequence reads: CASSKRAGRVYGNTIYF. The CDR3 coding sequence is TGTGCCAGCAGCAAAAGAGCAGGCAGGGTCTATGGAAACACCATATATTTT.

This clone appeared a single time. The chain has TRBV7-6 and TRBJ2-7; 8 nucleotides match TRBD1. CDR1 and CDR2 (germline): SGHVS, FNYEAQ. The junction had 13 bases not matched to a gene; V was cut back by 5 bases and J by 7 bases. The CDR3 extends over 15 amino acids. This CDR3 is CASSVSGTGAQEQYF. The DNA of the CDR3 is TGTGCCAGCAGCGTCTCCGGGACAGGTGCTCAAGAGCAGTACTTC.

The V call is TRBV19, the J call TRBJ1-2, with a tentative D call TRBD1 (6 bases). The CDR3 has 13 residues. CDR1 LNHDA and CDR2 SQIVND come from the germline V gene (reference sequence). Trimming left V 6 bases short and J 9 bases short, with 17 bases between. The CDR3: CASRDLWTASYTF. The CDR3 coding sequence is TGTGCCAGTAGAGATCTTTGGACAGCCAGCTACACCTTC.

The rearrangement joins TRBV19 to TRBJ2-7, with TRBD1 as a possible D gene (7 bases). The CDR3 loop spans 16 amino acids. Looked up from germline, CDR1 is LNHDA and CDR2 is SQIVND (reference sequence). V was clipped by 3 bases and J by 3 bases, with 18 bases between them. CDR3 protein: CASSIDPRGAGYEQYF. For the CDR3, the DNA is TGTGCCAGTAGTATTGACCCCAGGGGGGCAGGCTACGAGCAGTACTTC.